Shown below are 11 T cell receptor beta chains from a single sample sequenced in a study of blood T cell repertoires in COVID-19. Libraries were prepared by immunoSEQ multiplex PCR; TCRdb keeps only in-frame clonotypes and omits some of them. The table has 60,000 or so clones, 85% seen once. The sequenced material came from peripheral blood. The receptors were gathered from a human donor in a cohort sampled during active COVID-19.

The V gene is TRBV12-3 or TRBV12-4, the J gene TRBJ1-1; D unresolved. Deletions cut 4 bases from V and 11 bases from J, with 11 bases between. The CDR3 sequence is 11 residues long. This CDR3 is CASSSWEEAFF. The CDR3 DNA reads TGTGCCAGCAGTTCTTGGGAGGAGGCTTTCTTT.

This clone was seen just once. The chain links TRBV19 to TRBJ1-1; perhaps TRBD1 as D (6 bases). The V end lost 1 base, the J end lost 6 bases, and 9 bases lay between the germline ends. The germline CDR1 and CDR2 sequences are LNHDA and SQIVND (reference sequence). The CDR3 loop spans 13 amino acids. CDR3 sequence: CASSIGRGPEAFF. CDR3 bases: TGTGCCAGTAGTATAGGCAGGGGTCCTGAAGCTTTCTTT. Filled out from reference TRBV19 and TRBJ1-1, the complete variable domain reads DGGITQSPKYLFRKEGQNVTLSCEQNLNHDAMYWYRQDPGQGLRLIYYSQIVNDFQKGDIAEGYSVSREKKESFPLTVTSAQKNPTAFYLCASSIGRGPEAFFGQGTRLTVV.

The chain couples TRBV3-1 (or the pseudogene TRBV3-2) to TRBJ2-7, with 7 bases aligning to TRBD2. Germline V lookup: CDR1 LGHDT, CDR2 YNNKEL (reference sequence). Trimming took 2 bases from V and 6 from J; bases not matched to a gene: 1. The CDR3 is made up of 12 amino acids. In nucleotides, the CDR3 is TGTGCCAGCAGCCAACCGGGAGGCGAGCAGTACTTC. This codes for CASSQPGGEQYF.

This clone was observed a handful of times. V and J are TRBV5-5 and TRBJ1-5; D might be TRBD1 (5 bases). This CDR3 has 16 amino acids. Germline V gene lookup returns CDR1 SGHKS and CDR2 YYEKEE (reference sequence). The V end lost 0 bases, the J end lost 1 base, and 11 bases lay between the germline ends. The CDR3 DNA sequence: TGTGCCAGCAGCTTGGTAGGGGTAATGAGCAATCAGCCCCAGCATTTT. Translating it yields CASSLVGVMSNQPQHF.

This clone has just a few counts. The V call is TRBV7-3, the J call TRBJ1-6; 8 bases are shared with TRBD1. Per the germline V gene, CDR1 is SGHTA and CDR2 is FQGTGA. CDR3 length equals 15 residues. V was clipped by 8 bases and J by 9 bases; unmatched bases: 12. CDR3 nucleotides: TGTGCCAGCCAATCCCAACAGGGGGTTGGTTCACCCCTCCACTTT. It yields the protein CASQSQQGVGSPLHF.

This chain joins TRBV6-5 and TRBJ2-7, with D perhaps matching TRBD1 (5 bases). Germline values: CDR1 MNHEY, CDR2 SVGAGI. Trimming pared 5 bases from V and 7 bases from J, leaving 15 bases between. The CDR3 has 13 amino acids. The CDR3 loop is CASSPQGGREQYF. Here the CDR3 DNA reads TGTGCCAGCAGTCCCCAGGGCGGTCGGGAGCAGTACTTC.

This clone has more than one count but fewer than ten. The genes are TRBV19 and TRBJ1-2, with D perhaps TRBD1 (6 bases). This CDR3 is built from 14 residues. Trimming left V 3 bases short and J 8 bases short, with 16 bases between. Germline loops: CDR1 LNHDA, CDR2 SQIVND (reference sequence). The CDR3 loop is CASSMRNRAEGYTF. In DNA form, the CDR3 reads TGTGCCAGTAGTATGAGGAACAGGGCGGAGGGCTACACCTTC.

The gene calls are TRBV3-1 (or the pseudogene TRBV3-2) and TRBJ2-5; unclear D gene. CDR1 is LGHDT and CDR2 is YNNKEL in the germline V gene (reference sequence). Trimming took 1 base from V and 3 from J, leaving 12 bases between them. The CDR3 is 15 residues long. CDR3 bases: TGTGCCAGCAGCCAAGTGTTAGATTACGAAGAGACCCAGTACTTC. Encoded protein: CASSQVLDYEETQYF.

The chain recombines TRBV4-3 with TRBJ2-5; D is perhaps TRBD2 (6 bases). From germline, CDR1 is LGHNA and CDR2 YSLEER. Trimming took 0 bases from V and 9 from J, leaving 8 bases between them. CDR3 length: 12 residues. This chain's CDR3 is CASSQEGGAQYF. In DNA form, the CDR3 reads TGCGCCAGCAGCCAAGAGGGCGGGGCCCAGTACTTC.

This sequence joins TRBV27 and TRBJ1-2; no clear D. V lost 4 bases and J lost 7, with 19 bases in between. This CDR3 spans 15 amino acids. Germline V gives CDR1 MNHEY, CDR2 SMNVEV (reference sequence). CDR3 in amino acids: CASSSVPGMVLGYTF. DNA of the CDR3: TGTGCCAGCAGTTCAGTCCCGGGTATGGTTCTTGGCTACACCTTC.

In its sample, this clone was seen once. The gene calls are TRBV10-1 and TRBJ2-5; D ambiguous. Germline CDR1 and CDR2: WNHNN and SYGVQD (reference sequence). This CDR3 is built from 15 residues. The germline V and J ends were trimmed by 2 bases and 7 bases, with 17 bases remaining between them. This CDR3 reads CASSETPTPSGTQYF. CDR3 DNA: TGCGCCAGCAGTGAGACCCCGACACCCTCAGGGACCCAGTACTTC.